This TCR beta chain was identified during a study of blood T cells in healthy people across ages. For this clonotype: What it recognizes is unknown.

Primers used in a second PCR of roughly 7 to 12 cycles were a sample-barcoded 5' primer and a J-beta primer mix. Every sample produced at least 2.5 million CDR3-containing paired-end reads. Via MiXCR, TCRdb re-called the 5' RACE reads, giving one row per CDR3 protein. The sample records some 1.4 million distinct CDR3 sequences, around 42% being singletons. Study-level points and caveats: While age rose, TCR beta diversity per million T cells dropped in a roughly linear way. Unsorted PBMCs blocked a conclusive comparison of naive and antigen-experienced cells. Both higher diversity and more naive CD4+ cells marked long-lived donors when set against aged donors.

The specimen sequenced was blood. This sequence originates from a woman aged 18-29 years in good health.

This chain's CDR3 is CSVTPRQGEDGYTF. For the CDR3, the DNA is TGCAGTGTCACACCTCGACAGGGGGAGGATGGCTACACCTTC. The chain has TRBV20-1 and TRBJ1-2; the match to TRBD1 covers 9 bases. The CDR3 totals 14 residues. Germline values: CDR1 DFQATT, CDR2 SNEGSKA (reference sequence). V gave up 7 bases and J gave up 6 bases; unmatched junction bases: 12.